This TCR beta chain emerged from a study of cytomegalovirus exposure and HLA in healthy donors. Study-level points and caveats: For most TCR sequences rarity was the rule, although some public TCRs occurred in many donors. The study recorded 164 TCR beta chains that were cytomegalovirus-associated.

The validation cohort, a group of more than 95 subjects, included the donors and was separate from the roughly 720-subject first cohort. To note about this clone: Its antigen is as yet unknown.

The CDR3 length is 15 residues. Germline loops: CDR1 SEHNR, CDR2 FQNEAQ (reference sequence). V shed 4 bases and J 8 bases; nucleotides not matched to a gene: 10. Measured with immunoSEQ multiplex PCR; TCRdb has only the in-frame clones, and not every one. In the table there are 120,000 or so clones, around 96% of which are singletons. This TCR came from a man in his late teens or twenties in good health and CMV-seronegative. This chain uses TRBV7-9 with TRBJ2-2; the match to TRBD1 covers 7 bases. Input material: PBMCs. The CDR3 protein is CASSSWTGKKGELFF. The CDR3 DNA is TGTGCCAGCAGCTCCTGGACAGGAAAAAAGGGGGAGCTGTTTTTT.